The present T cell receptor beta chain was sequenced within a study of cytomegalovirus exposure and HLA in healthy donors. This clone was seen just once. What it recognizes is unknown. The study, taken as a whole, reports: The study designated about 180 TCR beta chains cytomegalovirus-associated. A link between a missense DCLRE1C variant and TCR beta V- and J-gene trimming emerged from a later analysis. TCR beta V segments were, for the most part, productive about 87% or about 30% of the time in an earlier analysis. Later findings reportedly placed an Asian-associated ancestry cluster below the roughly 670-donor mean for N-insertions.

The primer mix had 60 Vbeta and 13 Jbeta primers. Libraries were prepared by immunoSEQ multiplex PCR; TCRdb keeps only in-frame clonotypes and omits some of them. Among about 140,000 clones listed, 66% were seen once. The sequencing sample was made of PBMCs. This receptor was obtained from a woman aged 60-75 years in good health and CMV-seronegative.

The CDR3 DNA follows: TGTGCCAGCAGCGTAAGCGGGAGGGGGACCGGGGAGCTGTTTTTT. It encodes CASSVSGRGTGELFF. The chain combines TRBV9 with TRBJ2-2; 10 bases map to TRBD2. Germline V gives CDR1 SGDLS, CDR2 YYNGEE. The junction had 2 bases not matched to a gene; V was cut back by 1 base and J by 5 bases. The CDR3 loop spans 15 amino acids.